This T cell receptor beta chain originates from a study of T-cell reconstitution after alpha-beta-depleted transplantation in children. Preparation of the TCRbeta library was carried out with unique molecular identifiers. MiXCR was run by TCRdb on the PCR reads, yielding one entry per CDR3 protein. The table lists 240,000 or so distinct CDR3 sequences, 12% of them singletons. This CDR3 has 14 residues. The table lists this clonotype with many counts. Material: PBMCs from the stem cell graft donor, obtained from the stem cell graft. The V call is TRBV21-1, the J call TRBJ1-5. TRBV21-1 represents a pseudogene. This clonotype was sampled from a human donor who donated a stem cell graft to a child with acute lymphoblastic leukemia. The DNA for the CDR3 is TGTGCCAGCAGCAAGAGGGTGGGGAATCAGCCCCAGCATTTT. Protein sequence: CASSKRVGNQPQHF.